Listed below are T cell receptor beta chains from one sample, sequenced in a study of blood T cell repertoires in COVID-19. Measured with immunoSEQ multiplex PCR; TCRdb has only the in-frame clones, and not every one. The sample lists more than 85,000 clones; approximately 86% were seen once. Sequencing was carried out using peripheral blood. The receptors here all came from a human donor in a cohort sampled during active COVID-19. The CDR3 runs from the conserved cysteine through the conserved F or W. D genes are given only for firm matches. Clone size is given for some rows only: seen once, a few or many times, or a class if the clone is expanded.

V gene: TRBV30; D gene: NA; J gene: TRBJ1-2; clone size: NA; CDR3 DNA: TGTGCCTGGAGTGGTGGGGCCAACTATGGCTACACCTTC; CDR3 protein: CAWSGGANYGYTF
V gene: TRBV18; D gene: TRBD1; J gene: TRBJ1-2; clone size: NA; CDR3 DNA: TGTGCCAGCTCACCTGACAGGGTGAATGGCTACACCTTC; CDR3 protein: CASSPDRVNGYTF
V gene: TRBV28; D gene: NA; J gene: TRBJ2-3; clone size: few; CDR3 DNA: TGTGCCAGCAGTTCTCCACCCTCAGACACAGATACGCAGTATTTT; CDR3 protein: CASSSPPSDTDTQYF
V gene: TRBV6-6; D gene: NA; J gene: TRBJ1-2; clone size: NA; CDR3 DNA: TGTGCCAGCGGCGGGGGGCGCAACCCTGGCTACACCTTC; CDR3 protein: CASGGGRNPGYTF
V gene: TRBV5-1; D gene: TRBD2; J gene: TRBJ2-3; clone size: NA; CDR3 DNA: TGCGCCAGCAGACTAGCGGGGGAAGATACGCAGTATTTT; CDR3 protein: CASRLAGEDTQYF
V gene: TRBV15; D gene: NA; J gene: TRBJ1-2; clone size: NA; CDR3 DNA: TGTGCCACCAGCAGAGAGAACTGGAACAGGGAAGCTAACTATGGCTACACCTTC; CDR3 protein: CATSRENWNREANYGYTF
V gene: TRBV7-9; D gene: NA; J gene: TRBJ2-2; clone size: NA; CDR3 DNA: TGTGCCAGCAGCCTCAACAGGGCCACCGGGGAGCTGTTTTTT; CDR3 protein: CASSLNRATGELFF
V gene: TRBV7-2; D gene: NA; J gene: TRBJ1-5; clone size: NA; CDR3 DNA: TGTGCCAGCAGCTTAGGGTCTGCGGGCAATCAGCCCCAGCATTTT; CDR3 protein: CASSLGSAGNQPQHF
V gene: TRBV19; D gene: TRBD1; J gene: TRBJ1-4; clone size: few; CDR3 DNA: TGTGCCAGTGGACAGGGAAGGAAAGAAAAACTGTTTTTT; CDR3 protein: CASGQGRKEKLFF
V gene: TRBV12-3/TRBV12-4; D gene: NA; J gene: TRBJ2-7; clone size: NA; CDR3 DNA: TGTGCCAGCAGTTTAGGGGCCCCGGGAGAGCAGTACTTC; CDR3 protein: CASSLGAPGEQYF
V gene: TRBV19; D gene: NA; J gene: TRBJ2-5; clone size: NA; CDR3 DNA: TGTGCCAGTAGTATGGCAGGGGGGGAGACCCAGTACTTC; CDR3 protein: CASSMAGGETQYF
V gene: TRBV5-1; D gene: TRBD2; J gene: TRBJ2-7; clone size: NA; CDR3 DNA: TGCGCCAGCAGCCTGGAGGGGACGGGGGGGCGTGACTACGAGCAGTACTTC; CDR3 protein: CASSLEGTGGRDYEQYF
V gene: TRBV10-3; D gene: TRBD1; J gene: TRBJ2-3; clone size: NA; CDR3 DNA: TGTGCCATCAATAGGTTCGGACAGGGAGGCACAGATACGCAGTATTTT; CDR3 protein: CAINRFGQGGTDTQYF
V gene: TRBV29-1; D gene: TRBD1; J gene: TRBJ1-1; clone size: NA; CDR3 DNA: TGCAGCGTAAAAGACAGGGTGGGGACTGAAGCTTTCTTT; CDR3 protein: CSVKDRVGTEAFF
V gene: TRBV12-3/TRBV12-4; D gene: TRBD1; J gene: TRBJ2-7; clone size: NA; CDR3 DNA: TGTGCCAGCAGTCCGGACAGGGGCGACGAGCAGTACTTC; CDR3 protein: CASSPDRGDEQYF
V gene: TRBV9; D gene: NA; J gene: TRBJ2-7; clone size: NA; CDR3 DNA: TGTGCCAGCAGCGTAGGTCCAGGCTCCTACGAGCAGTACTTC; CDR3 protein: CASSVGPGSYEQYF
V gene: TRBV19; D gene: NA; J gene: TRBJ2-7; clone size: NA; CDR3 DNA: TGTGCCAGTAGTATAGGAACAGGACCCCCCTACGAGCAGTATTTC; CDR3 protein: CASSIGTGPPYEQYF
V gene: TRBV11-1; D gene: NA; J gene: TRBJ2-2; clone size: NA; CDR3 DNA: TGTGCCAGCAGCTTTGCGGGTGACACCGGGGAGCTGTTTTTT; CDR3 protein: CASSFAGDTGELFF
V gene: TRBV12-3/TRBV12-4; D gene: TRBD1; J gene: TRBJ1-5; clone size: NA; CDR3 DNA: TGTGCCAGCAGGGAGGGACAGCTAGTCCAGCATTTT; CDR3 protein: CASREGQLVQHF
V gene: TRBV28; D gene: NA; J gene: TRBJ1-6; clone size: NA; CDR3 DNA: TGTGCCAGCAGTTTTGGACTCCTCGGGAATTCACCCCTCCACTTT; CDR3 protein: CASSFGLLGNSPLHF
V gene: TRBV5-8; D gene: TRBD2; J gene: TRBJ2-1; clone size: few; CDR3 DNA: TGTGCCAGCAGCTCCGGGGCTAGCGGGAGGTTCGATGAGCAGTTCTTC; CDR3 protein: CASSSGASGRFDEQFF
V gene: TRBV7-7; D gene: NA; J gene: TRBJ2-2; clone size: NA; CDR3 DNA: TGTGCTAGCAGCTTAGAGCGGGTCACCGGGGAGCTGTTTTTT; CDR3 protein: CASSLERVTGELFF
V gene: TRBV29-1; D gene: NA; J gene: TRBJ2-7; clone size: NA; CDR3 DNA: TGCAGCGTTGCGGGGGGCCCCAGGAGTAACGAGCAGTACTTC; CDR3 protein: CSVAGGPRSNEQYF
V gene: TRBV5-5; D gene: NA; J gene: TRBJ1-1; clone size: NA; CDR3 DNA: TGTGCCAGCAGGGAGCGTTTACAGGGAAGCACTGAAGCTTTCTTT; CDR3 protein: CASRERLQGSTEAFF
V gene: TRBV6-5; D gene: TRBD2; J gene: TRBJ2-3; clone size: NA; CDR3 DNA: TGTGCCAGCAGTAAATCTAGCGGGGCAGGAAATACGCAGTATTTT; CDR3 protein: CASSKSSGAGNTQYF
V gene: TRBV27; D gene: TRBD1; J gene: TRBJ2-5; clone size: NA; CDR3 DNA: TGTGCCAGCACACAGGGGGCAGGCGGGACCCAGTACTTC; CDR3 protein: CASTQGAGGTQYF
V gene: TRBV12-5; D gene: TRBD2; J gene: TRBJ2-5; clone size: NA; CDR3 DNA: TGTGCTAGTGGTTTGGTACCGGGGGGGCGGCAGACCCAGTACTTC; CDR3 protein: CASGLVPGGRQTQYF
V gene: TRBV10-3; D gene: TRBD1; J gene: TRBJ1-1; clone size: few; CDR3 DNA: TGTGCCTCAAAAGCGGCAGGGGGCAGGCACACTGAAGCTTTCTTT; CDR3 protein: CASKAAGGRHTEAFF
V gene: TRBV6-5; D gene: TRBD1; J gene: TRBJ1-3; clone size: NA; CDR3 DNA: TGTGCCAGCAGTTTATTACAGGGGGCGCGAGGAAACACCATATATTTT; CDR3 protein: CASSLLQGARGNTIYF
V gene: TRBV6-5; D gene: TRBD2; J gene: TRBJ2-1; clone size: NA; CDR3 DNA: TGTGCCAGCAGACCGCGGGGGGACTCCTACAATGAGCAGTTCTTC; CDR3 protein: CASRPRGDSYNEQFF
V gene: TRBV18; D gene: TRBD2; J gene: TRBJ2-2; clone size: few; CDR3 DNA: TGTGCCAGCTCAAGCGGGACTAGAGGTACCGGGGAGCTGTTTTTT; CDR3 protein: CASSSGTRGTGELFF
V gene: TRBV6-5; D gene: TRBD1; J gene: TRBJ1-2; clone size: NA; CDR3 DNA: TGTGCCAGCAGTTTGGACAGGGTGGACTATGGCTACACCTTC; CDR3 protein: CASSLDRVDYGYTF
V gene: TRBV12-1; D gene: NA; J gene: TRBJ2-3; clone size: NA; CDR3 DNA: TGTGCCAGCAGCCCCCCAGGGGTGGGAACAGATACGCAGTATTTT; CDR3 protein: CASSPPGVGTDTQYF
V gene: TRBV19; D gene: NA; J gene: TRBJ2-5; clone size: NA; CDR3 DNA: TGTGCCAGTAGTATAACTGGGGGCGGCGAGACCCAGTACTTC; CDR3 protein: CASSITGGGETQYF
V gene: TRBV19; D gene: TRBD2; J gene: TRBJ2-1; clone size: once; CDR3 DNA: TGTGCCAGTAGTATAACGAGCGGGGGGGCCGCCTACAATGAGCAGTTCTTC; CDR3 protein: CASSITSGGAAYNEQFF
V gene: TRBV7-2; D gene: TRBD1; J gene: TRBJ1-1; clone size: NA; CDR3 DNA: TGTGCCAGCCTCCAGGACAGGATGAACACTGAAGCTTTCTTT; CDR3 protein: CASLQDRMNTEAFF
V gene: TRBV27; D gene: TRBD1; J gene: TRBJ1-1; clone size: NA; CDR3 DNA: TGTGCCAGCAGTCGGACAGGGAGTGGGACTGAAGCTTTCTTT; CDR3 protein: CASSRTGSGTEAFF
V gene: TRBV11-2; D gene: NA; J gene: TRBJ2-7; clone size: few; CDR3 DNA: TGTGCCAGCAGCGGCGGTTACGAGCAGTACTTC; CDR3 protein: CASSGGYEQYF
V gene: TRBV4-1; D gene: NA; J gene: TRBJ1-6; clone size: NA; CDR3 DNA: TGCGCCAGCAGCCAAGCCTTTCCAGGGAGGAAATCACCCCTCCACTTT; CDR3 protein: CASSQAFPGRKSPLHF
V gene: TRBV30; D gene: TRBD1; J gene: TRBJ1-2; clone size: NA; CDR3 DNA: TGTGCCTGGAAAGGTACAGGGGGTGGCTACACCTTC; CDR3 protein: CAWKGTGGGYTF
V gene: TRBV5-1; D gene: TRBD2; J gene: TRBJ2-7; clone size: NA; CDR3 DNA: TGCGCCAGCAGCTTGGCGGTCAAGCTAGCGGGAGACGAGCAGTACTTC; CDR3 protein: CASSLAVKLAGDEQYF
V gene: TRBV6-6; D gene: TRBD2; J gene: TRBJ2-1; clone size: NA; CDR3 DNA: TGTGCCAGCAGTTCTGCGGGGGGCCTGGGAGAGCAGTTCTTC; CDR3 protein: CASSSAGGLGEQFF
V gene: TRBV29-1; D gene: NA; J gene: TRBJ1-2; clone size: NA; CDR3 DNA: TGCAGTTCTTCCCGACAGAAAACTAACTATGGCTACACCTTC; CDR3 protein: CSSSRQKTNYGYTF
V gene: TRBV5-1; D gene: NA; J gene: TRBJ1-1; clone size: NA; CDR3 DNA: TGCGCCAGCAGCTTTATATCGGGACTTTCGAACACTGAAGCTTTCTTT; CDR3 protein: CASSFISGLSNTEAFF
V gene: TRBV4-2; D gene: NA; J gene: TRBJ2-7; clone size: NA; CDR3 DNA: TGTGCCAGCAGCCAAGCCGGACAGTCCTACGAGCAGTACTTC; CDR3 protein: CASSQAGQSYEQYF
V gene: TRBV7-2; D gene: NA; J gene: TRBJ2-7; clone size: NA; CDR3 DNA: TGTGCCAGCAGCTTTAAGACTAGTGATGCCCACGAGCAGTACTTC; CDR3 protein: CASSFKTSDAHEQYF
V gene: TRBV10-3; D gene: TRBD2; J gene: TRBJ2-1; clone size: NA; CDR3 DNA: TGTGCCATCAGTGGGGATGTTAGCGGGCCTGACAATGAGCAGTTCTTC; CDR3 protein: CAISGDVSGPDNEQFF
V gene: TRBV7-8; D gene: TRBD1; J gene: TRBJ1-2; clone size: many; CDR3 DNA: TGTGCCAGCAGCTTCCAAGGTGTCCGGGACAGGAATGGCTACACCTTC; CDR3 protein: CASSFQGVRDRNGYTF